The present TCR beta chain was sequenced within a study of OX40 agonist ivuxolimab in advanced cancers. Overall study: Mean age around 64 years, range roughly 23 to 79; nearly 85% male.

CDR1 and CDR2 (germline): MNHEY, SMNVEV (reference sequence). This CDR3 contains 15 residues. Trimming stripped 5 bases from V and 6 bases from J, with 20 bases between. The data were produced by immunoSEQ multiplex PCR, yet TCRdb's version contains in-frame clones alone and is incomplete. The table has just over 95,000 clones, around 85% seen once. This chain links TRBV27 with TRBJ2-7; perhaps TRBD2 as D (7 bases). The clonotype was recovered from an adult with an advanced solid tumor such as melanoma, head and neck, liver or kidney cancer. This specimen consisted of CD4+ or CD8+ T cells sorted from blood, obtained in a trial of the OX40 agonist ivuxolimab. In DNA, the CDR3 is TGTGCCAGCAGTCTTCTGGGGGGGGCCGCCCGCGAGCAGTACTTC. This encodes CASSLLGGAAREQYF.